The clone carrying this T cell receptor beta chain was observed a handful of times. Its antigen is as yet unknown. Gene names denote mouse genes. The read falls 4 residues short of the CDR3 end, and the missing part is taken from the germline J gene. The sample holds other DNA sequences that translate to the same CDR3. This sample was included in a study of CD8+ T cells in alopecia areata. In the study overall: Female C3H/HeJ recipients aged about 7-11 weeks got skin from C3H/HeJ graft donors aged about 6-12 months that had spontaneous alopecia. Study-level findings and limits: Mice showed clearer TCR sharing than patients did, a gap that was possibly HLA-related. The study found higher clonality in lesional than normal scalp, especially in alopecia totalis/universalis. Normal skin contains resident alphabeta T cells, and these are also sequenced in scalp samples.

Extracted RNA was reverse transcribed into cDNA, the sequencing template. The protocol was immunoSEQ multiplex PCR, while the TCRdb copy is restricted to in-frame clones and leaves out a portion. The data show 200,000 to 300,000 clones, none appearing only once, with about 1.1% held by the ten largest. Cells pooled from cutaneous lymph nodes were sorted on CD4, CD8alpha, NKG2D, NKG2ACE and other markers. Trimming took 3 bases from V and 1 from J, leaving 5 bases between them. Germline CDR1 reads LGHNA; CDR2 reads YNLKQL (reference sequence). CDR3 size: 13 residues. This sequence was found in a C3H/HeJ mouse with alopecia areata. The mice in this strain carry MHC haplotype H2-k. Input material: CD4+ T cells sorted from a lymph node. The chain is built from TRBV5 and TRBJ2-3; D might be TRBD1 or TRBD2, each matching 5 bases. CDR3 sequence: CASSQGGAETLYF. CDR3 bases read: TGTGCCAGCAGCCAGGGGGGTGCAGAA.